The source of this T cell receptor beta chain is a study of OX40 agonist ivuxolimab in advanced cancers. Study-wide results and limits: Partial responders receiving 0.1-3.0 mg/kg showed among the lowest clonal expansion.

This clone turned up a few times. As yet, its antigen is unknown. Some clones are missing from TCRdb's copy, which holds only in-frame ones; the method was immunoSEQ multiplex PCR. This repertoire shows tens of thousands of clones, roughly three quarters found once; its top ten account for approximately 1%. The CDR3 loop spans 16 amino acids. The germline CDR1 and CDR2 sequences are SEHNR and FQNEAQ (reference sequence). With V trimmed by 2 bases and J by 2 bases, 4 bases remained unmatched. The TCR comes from an adult with an advanced solid tumor such as melanoma, head and neck, liver or kidney cancer. The chain links TRBV7-9 to TRBJ2-3; 10 nucleotides line up with TRBD2. The source was CD4+ or CD8+ T cells sorted from blood, collected in a trial of the OX40 agonist ivuxolimab. The DNA of the CDR3 is TGTGCCAGCAGCTTATTTAGCGGGGGGTTCACAGATACGCAGTATTTT. It yields the protein CASSLFSGGFTDTQYF.